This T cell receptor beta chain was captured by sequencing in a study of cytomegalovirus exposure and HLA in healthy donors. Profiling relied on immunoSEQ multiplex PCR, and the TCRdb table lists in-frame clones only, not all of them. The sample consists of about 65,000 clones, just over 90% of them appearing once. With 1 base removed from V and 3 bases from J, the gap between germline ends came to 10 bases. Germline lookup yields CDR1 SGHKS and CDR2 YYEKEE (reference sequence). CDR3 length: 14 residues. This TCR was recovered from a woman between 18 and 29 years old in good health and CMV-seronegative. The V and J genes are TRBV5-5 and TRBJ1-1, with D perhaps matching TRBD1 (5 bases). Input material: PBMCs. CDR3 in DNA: TGTGCCAGCAGCTTGTCAGGGATGGACACTGAAGCTTTCTTT. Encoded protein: CASSLSGMDTEAFF.